This T cell receptor (beta chain) was identified in a study of shared clonotypes between healthy human individuals. The sample holds one count of this clone. The antigen is unknown. Study-wide findings and caveats: Naive subsets tended to show greater estimated richness than memory subsets.

The ends lost 7 bases at V and 7 bases at J; junction bases unmatched: 12. The CDR3 is made up of 14 amino acids. Germline V gene sequence: CDR1 LNHDA, CDR2 SQIVND (reference sequence). Only in-frame clones appear in the TCRdb table, and some are missing; sequencing was by immunoSEQ multiplex PCR. Here the sample spans some 2,500,000 clones, 93% being singletons. Sequencing was done on a sample of naive CD4+ T cells from PBMCs. Subset reported: CD45RA+ positively selected. This chain connects TRBV19 to TRBJ1-2, with 7 bases fitting TRBD1. The sequence derives from a man between 18 and 29 years old in good health. Some clones in this sample may be carry-over from other donors' samples. Here the CDR3 DNA reads TGTGCCAGTAACCGAGGGGGCGAGGTTACTGGCTACACCTTC. Protein: CASNRGGEVTGYTF.